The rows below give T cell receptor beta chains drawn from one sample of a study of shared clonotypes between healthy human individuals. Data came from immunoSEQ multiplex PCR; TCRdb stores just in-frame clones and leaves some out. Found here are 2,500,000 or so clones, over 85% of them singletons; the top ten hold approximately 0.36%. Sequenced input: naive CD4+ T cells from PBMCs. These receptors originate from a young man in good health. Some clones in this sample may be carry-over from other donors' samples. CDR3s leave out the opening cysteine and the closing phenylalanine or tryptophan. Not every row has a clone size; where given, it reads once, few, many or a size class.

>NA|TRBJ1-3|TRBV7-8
ASSSRRINTFGGNTIY
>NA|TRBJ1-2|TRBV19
AIPDRGRYT
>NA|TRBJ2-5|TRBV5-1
ASSLDSYGGETQY
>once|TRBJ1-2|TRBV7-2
ASSSQQVHYT
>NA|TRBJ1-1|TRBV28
ASINGGGLNTEAF
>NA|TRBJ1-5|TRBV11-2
ASSLDQGAGQPQH
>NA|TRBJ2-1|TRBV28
ASGWGWGGPDNEQF
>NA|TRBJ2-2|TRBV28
ASIPSPGLAHGELF
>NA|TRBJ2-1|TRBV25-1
ASSEYREIEF
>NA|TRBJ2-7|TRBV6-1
ASRPGLGLSREQY
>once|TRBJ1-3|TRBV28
ASSYSLRGSGNTIY
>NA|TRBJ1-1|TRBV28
ASSLFGGYNTEAF
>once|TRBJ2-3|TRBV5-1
ASSLELTVDTQY
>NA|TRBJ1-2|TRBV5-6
ASSPGQGRYGYT
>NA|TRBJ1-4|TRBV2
ASKVGTGTNEKLF
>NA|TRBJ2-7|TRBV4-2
ASSQNAGTGGQDEQY
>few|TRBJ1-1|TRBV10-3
AISESAGRGENTEAF
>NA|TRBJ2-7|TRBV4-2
ASSQVGYEQY
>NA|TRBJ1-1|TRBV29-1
SVESGVGRGNTEAF
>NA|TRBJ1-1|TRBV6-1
ASSEAWGVGTEAF
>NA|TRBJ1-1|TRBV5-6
ASNLKAGSEAF
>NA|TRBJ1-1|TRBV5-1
ASSTEGGPMNTEAF
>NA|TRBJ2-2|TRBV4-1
ASSQELGGATGELF
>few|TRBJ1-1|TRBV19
ASSMAANTEAF